This T cell receptor beta chain emerged from a study of shared clonotypes between healthy human individuals. Of note for this clone: The antigen is undetermined. Other DNA sequences of this sample code for an identical CDR3.

Original analysis: There were no quality scores in the junction-only immunoSEQ sequences, so filtering differed. Libraries were prepared by immunoSEQ multiplex PCR; TCRdb keeps only in-frame clonotypes and omits some of them. Clone size and the V and J calls come from that table; the DNA yielded D and trimming. The table includes under 2,500,000 clones, around 95% detected once. V trimming: 0 bases; J trimming: 4 bases; junction bases outside the gene matches: 1. The CDR3 has 15 residues. In germline, CDR1 is SGDLS, CDR2 YYNGEE. General study results and limits: Clonotype sharing among donors, it was expected, would be affected by sequencing depth.

The gene calls are TRBV9 and TRBJ2-1; 10 bases match TRBD1. What was sequenced was naive CD4+ T cells sorted from blood. The subset denotes: CD45RA+ positively selected. The sequence was obtained from a man younger than 35 in good health. DNA of the CDR3: TGTGCCAGCAGCGTAGGGGACAGGGGTTACAATGAGCAGTTCTTC. Translation gives CASSVGDRGYNEQFF.